This T cell receptor (beta chain) was retrieved from a study of blood T cell repertoires in COVID-19. For the study at large: Both acute and convalescent COVID-19 samples were obtained from the United States, Italy and Spain. Nucleic acid was either cDNA or gDNA, and it came from T cells, B-cell-depleted T cells, or PBMCs.

The ends were cut back, 7 bases at V and 1 base at J, with 9 bases in the middle. The CDR3 extends over 14 amino acids. The germline gives CDR1 KGHDR, CDR2 SFDVKD. In the original processing: The assay estimated nucleated cells by amplifying reference gene primers. The method was immunoSEQ multiplex PCR; TCRdb's version includes in-frame clones alone and lacks a portion of them. V and J calls and clone size follow that table, whereas D and trimming were derived from the DNA. The sample contains around 150,000 clones, 85% to 90% of which appear only once. The sequenced sample was peripheral blood. The J gene is TRBJ2-2, the V gene TRBV24-1; a weak D match, TRBD2 (5 bases). The receptor was derived from a woman aged 55 to 70 with active COVID-19. CDR3 region: CATRESGNTGELFF. The CDR3 nucleotides read TGTGCCACCAGGGAGAGCGGGAACACCGGGGAGCTGTTTTTT.